The 9 T cell receptor beta chains below come from one sample, sequenced in a study of cytomegalovirus exposure and HLA in healthy donors. The PCR employed 60 Vbeta primers together with 13 Jbeta primers. Sequencing was performed with immunoSEQ multiplex PCR; in TCRdb, only in-frame clones are kept and a portion is missing. The sample table includes fewer than 250,000 clones. Material for sequencing was PBMCs. These receptors were collected from a woman aged 25 to 39 in good health and CMV-seropositive.

CDR3 in DNA: TGTGCCAGCACCCCGCAGGCAGGGGGCTCTGGAAACACCATATATTTT. Translating gives CASTPQAGGSGNTIYF. The chain carries TRBV11-2 and TRBJ1-3, with TRBD1 matching 7 bases. From germline, CDR1 is SGHAT and CDR2 FQNNGV. Trimming took 7 bases from V and 0 from J; bases not matched to a gene: 9. The CDR3 totals 16 residues.

The chain joins TRBV5-4 to TRBJ2-3; 9 bases are shared with TRBD2. Germline V gene data show CDR1 as SGHNT and CDR2 as YYREEE (reference sequence). The CDR3 is made up of 16 amino acids. The V gene end was trimmed by 0 bases and the J gene end by 1 base; junction bases not matched to a gene: 3. Here the CDR3 DNA reads TGTGCCAGCAGCTTGGGCGGGGGGGCCGGCACAGATACGCAGTATTTT. This gives the protein CASSLGGGAGTDTQYF.

The chain is built from TRBV27 and TRBJ1-4; D not certain. The V and J ends lost 3 bases and 10 bases respectively, with 21 bases between them. From germline, CDR1 is MNHEY and CDR2 SMNVEV (reference sequence). The CDR3 is 16 amino acids. The CDR3 reads CASSLSQIDYDGKLFF. The DNA for the CDR3 is TGTGCCAGCAGTTTGAGTCAGATTGACTATGATGGAAAACTGTTTTTT.

The CDR3 bases are TGTGCCTGGTGCCTACAGGGTAGGGACACCGGGGAGCTGTTTTTT. It codes for CAWCLQGRDTGELFF. The rearrangement links TRBV30 to TRBJ2-2; D perhaps matches TRBD1 (6 bases). CDR3 length: 15 residues. V was trimmed by 5 bases and J by 3 bases, leaving 16 bases between them. CDR1 GTSNPN and CDR2 SVGIG come from the germline V gene (reference sequence). The complete variable domain, with remaining parts taken from reference TRBV30 and TRBJ2-2, reads SQTIHQWPATLVQPVGSPLSLECTVEGTSNPNLYWYRQAAGRGLQLLFYSVGIGQISSEVPQNLSASRPQDRQFILSSKKLLLSDSGFYLCAWCLQGRDTGELFFGEGSRLTVL.

The CDR3 here is CASGLVLGQTIADTQYF. DNA of the CDR3: TGTGCTAGTGGTTTGGTATTGGGACAGACGATAGCAGATACGCAGTATTTT. V usage is TRBV12-5 and J usage is TRBJ2-3; 7 bases line up with TRBD1. The CDR3 totals 17 residues. Germline CDR1 and CDR2: LGHNT and FRNRAP. V lost 0 bases and J lost 4; bases outside the gene matches: 10.

The chain couples TRBV19 to TRBJ2-2; TRBD1 agrees at 7 bases. Germline assignment: CDR1 LNHDA and CDR2 SQIVND (reference sequence). The CDR3 covers 15 residues. The V segment lost 3 bases and the J segment 4 bases; nucleotides outside the gene matches: 5. CDR3 amino acids: CASSIGAGGTGELFF. CDR3 in DNA: TGTGCCAGTAGTATCGGGGCAGGGGGCACCGGGGAGCTGTTTTTT.

The rearrangement uses TRBV11-2 and TRBJ2-7; possible D gene TRBD2, 6 bases. V was cut by 3 bases and J by 11 bases, with 26 bases left in between. The CDR3 runs 16 residues. From germline, CDR1 is SGHAT and CDR2 FQNNGV. The CDR3 DNA follows: TGTGCCAGCAGCTTTGAACAGGCGGGCGGGATAGGCGTGGAGTACTTC. Translation gives CASSFEQAGGIGVEYF.

Note on this clone: The junction does not match germline at one end; this may be a read error. This chain connects TRBV29-1 to TRBJ1-1; D unresolved. The CDR3 has 13 amino acids. From germline, CDR1 is SQVTM and CDR2 ANQGSEA. The chain's CDR3 is CSVGRSGNTEAFF. CDR3 bases: TGCAGTGTTGGGCGCAGCGGGAACACTGAAGCTTTCTTT.

The chain carries TRBV5-6 and TRBJ2-2; no clear D gene. V shed 2 bases and J shed 4 bases, with 6 bases lying between them. The CDR3 has 13 residues. Germline CDR1 reads SGHDT; CDR2 reads YYEEEE. CDR3 sequence (DNA): TGTGCCAGCAGCTTCCGAGTCACCGGGGAGCTGTTTTTT. Translation: CASSFRVTGELFF.